The present T cell receptor (beta chain) was sequenced within a study of CD8 T cells in Susac syndrome. TCR beta from blood CD8+ and CD4+ T cells was sequenced. The CDR3 extends over 11 amino acids. Trimming took 4 bases from V and 0 from J, leaving 3 bases between them. CDR1 and CDR2 from the germline V gene are GTSNPN and SVGIG (reference sequence). When the RNA was reverse transcribed, random hexamers were used with an input of roughly 0.5 to 1 ug. Amplification of TCR beta CDR3 by immunoSEQ multiplex PCR spanned 54 Vbeta and 13 Jbeta. TCRdb used MiXCR to reprocess the immunoSEQ multiplex PCR reads, holding one entry per CDR3 protein. In the table there are about 190,000 distinct CDR3 sequences, 95% of which are singletons.

The chain joins TRBV30 to TRBJ1-1; D not certain. This TCR was recovered from a human donor with Susac syndrome. The sequencing sample was made of CD8+ T cells from PBMCs. The DNA for the CDR3 is TGTGCCTGGACAGTGAACACTGAAGCTTTCTTT. This sequence encodes CAWTVNTEAFF.